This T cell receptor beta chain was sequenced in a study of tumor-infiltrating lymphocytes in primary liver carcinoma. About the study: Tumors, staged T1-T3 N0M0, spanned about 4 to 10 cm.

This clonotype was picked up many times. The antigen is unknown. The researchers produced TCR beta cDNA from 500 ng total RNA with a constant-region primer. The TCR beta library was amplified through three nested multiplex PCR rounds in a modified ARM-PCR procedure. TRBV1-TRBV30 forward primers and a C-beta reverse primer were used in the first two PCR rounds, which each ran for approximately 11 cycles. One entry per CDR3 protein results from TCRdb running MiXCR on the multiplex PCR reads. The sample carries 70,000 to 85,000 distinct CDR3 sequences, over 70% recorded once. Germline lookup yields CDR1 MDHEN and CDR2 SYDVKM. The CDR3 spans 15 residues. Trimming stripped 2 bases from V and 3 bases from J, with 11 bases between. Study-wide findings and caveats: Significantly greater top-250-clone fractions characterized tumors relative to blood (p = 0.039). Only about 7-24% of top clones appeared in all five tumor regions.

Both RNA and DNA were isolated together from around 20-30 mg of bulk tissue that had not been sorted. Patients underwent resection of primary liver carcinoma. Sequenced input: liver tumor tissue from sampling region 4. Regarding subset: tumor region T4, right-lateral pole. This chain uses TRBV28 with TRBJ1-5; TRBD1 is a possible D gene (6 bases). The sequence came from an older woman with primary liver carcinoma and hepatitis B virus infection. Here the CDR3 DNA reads TGTGCCAGCAGTTTAGAGACAGGACTCAATCAGCCCCAGCATTTT. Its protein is CASSLETGLNQPQHF.